This TCR beta chain was identified during a study of cytomegalovirus exposure and HLA in healthy donors. Overall study findings and caveats: Cytomegalovirus association was listed for approximately 150 TCR beta chains.

Some clones are missing from TCRdb's copy, which holds only in-frame ones; the method was immunoSEQ multiplex PCR. The data contain about 180,000 clones, about 87% of them singletons. As regards this clone: Its antigen remains unknown.

CDR1 LGHNA and CDR2 YNFKEQ come from the germline V gene. The CDR3 runs 14 residues. V was clipped by 2 bases and J by 2 bases; unmatched bases: 1. This receptor was taken from a woman aged 25 to 39 in good health and CMV-seronegative. The V call is TRBV4-2, the J call TRBJ2-7, with 9 positions matching TRBD1. The specimen sequenced was PBMCs. CDR3 loop: CASSQWTGAYEQYF. The CDR3 DNA reads TGTGCCAGCAGCCAATGGACAGGGGCCTACGAGCAGTACTTC.